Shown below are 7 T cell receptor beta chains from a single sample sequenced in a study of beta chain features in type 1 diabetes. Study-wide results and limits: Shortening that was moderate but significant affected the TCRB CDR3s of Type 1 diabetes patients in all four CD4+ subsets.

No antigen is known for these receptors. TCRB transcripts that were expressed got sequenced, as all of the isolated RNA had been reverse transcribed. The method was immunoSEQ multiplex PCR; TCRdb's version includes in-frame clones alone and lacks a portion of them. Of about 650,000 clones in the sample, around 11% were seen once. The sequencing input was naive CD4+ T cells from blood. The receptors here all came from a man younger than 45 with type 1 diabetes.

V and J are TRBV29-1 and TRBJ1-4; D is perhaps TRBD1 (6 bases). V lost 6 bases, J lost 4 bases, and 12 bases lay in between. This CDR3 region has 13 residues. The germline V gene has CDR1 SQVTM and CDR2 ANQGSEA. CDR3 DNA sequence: TGCAGCGTGAGGGGGGGGAGTAATGAAAAACTGTTTTTT. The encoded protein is CSVRGGSNEKLFF.

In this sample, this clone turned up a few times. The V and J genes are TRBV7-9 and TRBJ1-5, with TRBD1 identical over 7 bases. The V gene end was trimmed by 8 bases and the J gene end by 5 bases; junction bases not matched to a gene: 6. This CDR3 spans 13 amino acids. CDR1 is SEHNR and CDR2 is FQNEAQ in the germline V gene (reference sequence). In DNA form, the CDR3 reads TGTGCCAGCCGGACAGGCTTGGATCAGCCCCAGCATTTT. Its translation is CASRTGLDQPQHF. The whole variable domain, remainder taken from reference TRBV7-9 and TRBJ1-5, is DTGVSQNPRHKITKRGQNVTFRCDPISEHNRLYWYRQTLGQGPEFLTYFQNEAQLEKSRLLSDRFSAERPKGSFSTLEIQRTEQGDSAMYLCASRTGLDQPQHFGDGTRLSIL.

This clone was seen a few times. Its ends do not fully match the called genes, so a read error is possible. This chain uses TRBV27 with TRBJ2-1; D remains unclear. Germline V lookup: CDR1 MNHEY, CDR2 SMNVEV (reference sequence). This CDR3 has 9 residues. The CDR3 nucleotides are TGTGCCAGCAGATTCTCAAACGTCTTC. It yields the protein CASRFSNVF.

Here the CDR3 reads CASSYSAVNQPQHF. The CDR3 DNA follows: TGTGCCAGCAGTTACTCGGCAGTCAATCAGCCCCAGCATTTT. V and J are TRBV6-6 and TRBJ1-5; no clear D. The germline gives CDR1 MNHNY, CDR2 SVGAGI (reference sequence). The CDR3 runs 14 residues. The germline V and J ends were trimmed by 0 bases and 3 bases, with 6 bases remaining between them.

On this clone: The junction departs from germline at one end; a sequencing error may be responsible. This CDR3 is CASSVTGQEGQPQHF. The CDR3 coding sequence is TGTGCTAGCAGCGTAACTGGACAGGAAGGCCAGCCCCAGCATTTT. The V and J genes are TRBV7-7 and TRBJ1-5, with 7 bases that match TRBD1. Germline V gives CDR1 SSHAT, CDR2 FNYEAQ (reference sequence). The CDR3 has 15 amino acids.

CDR3 amino acids: CASSRTGEDEKLFF. In DNA form, the CDR3 reads TGTGCCAGCAGCCGGACAGGAGAGGATGAAAAACTGTTTTTT. This sequence joins TRBV5-6 and TRBJ1-4; 7 positions agree with TRBD1. The CDR3 has 14 residues. Losses at the gene ends were 4 bases for V and 6 bases for J; bases not matched to a gene: 6. Germline CDR1 is SGHDT and CDR2 is YYEEEE.

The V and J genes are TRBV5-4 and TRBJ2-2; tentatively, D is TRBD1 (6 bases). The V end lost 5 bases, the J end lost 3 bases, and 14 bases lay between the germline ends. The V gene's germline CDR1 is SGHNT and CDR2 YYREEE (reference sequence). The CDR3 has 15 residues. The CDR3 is CASSSTGTDTGELFF. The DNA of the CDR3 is TGTGCCAGCAGTTCTACAGGGACGGACACCGGGGAGCTGTTTTTT.